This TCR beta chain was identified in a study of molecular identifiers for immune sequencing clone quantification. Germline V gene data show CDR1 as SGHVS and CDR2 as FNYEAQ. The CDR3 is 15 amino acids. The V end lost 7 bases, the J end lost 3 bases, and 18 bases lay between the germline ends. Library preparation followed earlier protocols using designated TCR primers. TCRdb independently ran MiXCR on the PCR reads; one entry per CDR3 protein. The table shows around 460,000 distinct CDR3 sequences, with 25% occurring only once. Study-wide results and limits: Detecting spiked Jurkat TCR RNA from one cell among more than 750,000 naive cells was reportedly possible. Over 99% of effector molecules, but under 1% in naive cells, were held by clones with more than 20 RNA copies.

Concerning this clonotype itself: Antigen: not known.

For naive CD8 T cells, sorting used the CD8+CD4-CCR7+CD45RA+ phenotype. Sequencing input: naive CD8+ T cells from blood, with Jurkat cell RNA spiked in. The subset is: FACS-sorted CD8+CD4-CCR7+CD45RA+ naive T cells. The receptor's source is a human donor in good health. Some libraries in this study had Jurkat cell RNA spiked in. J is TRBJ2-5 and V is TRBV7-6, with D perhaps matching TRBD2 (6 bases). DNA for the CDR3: TGTGCCAGCACCCCATTGGGGGGAGGCGAAGAGACCCAGTACTTC. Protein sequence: CASTPLGGGEETQYF.